What follows describes a single T cell receptor beta chain. This entry belongs to a study of blood T cell repertoires in COVID-19. On the study more broadly: Sources were T cells, B-cell-depleted T cells, or PBMCs; the material itself was cDNA or gDNA.

The repertoire was sequenced with immunoSEQ multiplex PCR; TCRdb's copy has only in-frame clones and lacks some. The repertoire holds some 220,000 clones, roughly nine tenths seen once, with around 2.6% in the top ten. This CDR3 spans 14 amino acids. V dropped 9 bases and J dropped 5; count of bases not matched to a gene: 9. Germline-derived CDR1 and CDR2 are SNHLY and FYNNEI. The study recruited people aged roughly 18 to 100 years across approximately 25 US areas. Participant-reported clinical history was the basis for cohort assignment. Donors of Cohort 3 who recovered were those that had two negative PCRs, clearance, or symptom resolution.

The sequenced sample was PBMCs or T cells enriched from blood (not recorded which). The rearrangement uses TRBV2 and TRBJ1-2; TRBD1 matches 10 bases. The clonotype was recovered from a woman aged 25 to 39 who had recovered from COVID-19. The DNA for the CDR3 is TGTGCCAGAACGGGACAGGGGCCCAAATATGGCTACACCTTC. This translates into CARTGQGPKYGYTF.